The sequence of this TCR beta chain was determined in a study of cytomegalovirus exposure and HLA in healthy donors. Germline lookup yields CDR1 SGHNT and CDR2 YYREEE (reference sequence). The junction had 8 bases not matched to a gene; V was cut back by 7 bases and J by 3 bases. The CDR3 runs to 15 residues. The PCR employed 60 Vbeta primers together with 13 Jbeta primers. Sequencing used immunoSEQ multiplex PCR; TCRdb keeps in-frame clones, though not all of them. The sample includes some 150,000 clones, roughly four fifths seen only once; the top ten take about 1.3%. The chain uses TRBV5-4 and TRBJ2-2, with TRBD2 identical over 8 bases. The TCR originated in a man aged 55 to 70 in good health and CMV-seronegative. Sequencing was carried out using PBMCs. The CDR3 DNA follows: TGTGCCAGCTGGGCCGGGAGGGAGGACACCGGGGAGCTGTTTTTT. Translating gives CASWAGREDTGELFF.